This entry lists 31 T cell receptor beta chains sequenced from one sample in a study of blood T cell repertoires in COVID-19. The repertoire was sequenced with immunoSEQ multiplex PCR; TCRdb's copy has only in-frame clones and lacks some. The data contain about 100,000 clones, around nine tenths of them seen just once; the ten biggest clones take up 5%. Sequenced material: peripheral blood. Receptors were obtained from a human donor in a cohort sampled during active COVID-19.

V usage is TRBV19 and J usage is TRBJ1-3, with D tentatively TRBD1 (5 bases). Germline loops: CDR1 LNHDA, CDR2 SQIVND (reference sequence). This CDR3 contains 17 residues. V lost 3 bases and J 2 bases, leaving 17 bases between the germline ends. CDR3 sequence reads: CASSISRWGQTGNTIYF. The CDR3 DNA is TGTGCCAGTAGTATCTCTCGATGGGGCCAGACTGGAAACACCATATATTTT.

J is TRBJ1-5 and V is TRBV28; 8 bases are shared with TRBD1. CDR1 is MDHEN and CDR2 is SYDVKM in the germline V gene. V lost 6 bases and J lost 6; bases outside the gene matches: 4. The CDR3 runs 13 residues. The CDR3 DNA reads TGTGCCAGCAGGAAGACAGGGGTTCAGCCCCAGCATTTT. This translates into CASRKTGVQPQHF.

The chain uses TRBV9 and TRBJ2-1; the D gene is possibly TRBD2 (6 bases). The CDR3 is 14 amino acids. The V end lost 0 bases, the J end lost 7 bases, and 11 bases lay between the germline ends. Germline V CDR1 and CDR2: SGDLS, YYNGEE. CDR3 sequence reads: CASSVDASDNEQFF. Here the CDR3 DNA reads TGTGCCAGCAGCGTAGATGCTAGCGATAATGAGCAGTTCTTC.

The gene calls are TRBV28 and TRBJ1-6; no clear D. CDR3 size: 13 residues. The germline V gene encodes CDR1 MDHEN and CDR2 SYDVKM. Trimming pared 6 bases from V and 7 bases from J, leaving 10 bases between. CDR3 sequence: CASRPPGNSPLHF. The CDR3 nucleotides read TGTGCCAGCAGGCCGCCGGGGAATTCACCCCTCCACTTT.

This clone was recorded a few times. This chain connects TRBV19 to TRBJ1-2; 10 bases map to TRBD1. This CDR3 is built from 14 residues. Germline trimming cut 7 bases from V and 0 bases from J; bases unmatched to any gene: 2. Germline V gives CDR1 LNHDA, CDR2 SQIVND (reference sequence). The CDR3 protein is CASTGTGANYGYTF. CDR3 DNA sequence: TGTGCCAGTACCGGGACAGGGGCTAACTATGGCTACACCTTC.

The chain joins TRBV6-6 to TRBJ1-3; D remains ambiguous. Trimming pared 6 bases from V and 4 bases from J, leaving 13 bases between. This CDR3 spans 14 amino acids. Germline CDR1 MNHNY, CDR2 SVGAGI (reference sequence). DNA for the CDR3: TGTGCCAGCAGAGGGAGTAGTAAGGGAAACACCATATATTTT. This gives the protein CASRGSSKGNTIYF.

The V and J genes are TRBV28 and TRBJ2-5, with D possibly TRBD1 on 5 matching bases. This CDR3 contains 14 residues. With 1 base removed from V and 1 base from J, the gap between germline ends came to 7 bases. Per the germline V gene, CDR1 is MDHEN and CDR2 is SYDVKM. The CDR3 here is CASSLSRVQETQYF. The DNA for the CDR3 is TGTGCCAGCAGTTTATCCAGGGTCCAAGAGACCCAGTACTTC.

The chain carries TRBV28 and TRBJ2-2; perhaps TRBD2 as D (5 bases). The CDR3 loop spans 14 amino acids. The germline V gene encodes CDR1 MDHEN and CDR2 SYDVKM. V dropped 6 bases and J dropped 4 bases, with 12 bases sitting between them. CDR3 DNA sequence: TGTGCCAGCAGATTCGGACTTGCCACCGGGGAGCTGTTTTTT. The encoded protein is CASRFGLATGELFF. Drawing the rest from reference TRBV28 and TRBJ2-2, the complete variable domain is DVKVTQSSRYLVKRTGEKVFLECVQDMDHENMFWYRQDPGLGLRLIYFSYDVKMKEKGDIPEGYSVSREKKERFSLILESASTNQTSMYLCASRFGLATGELFFGEGSRLTVL.

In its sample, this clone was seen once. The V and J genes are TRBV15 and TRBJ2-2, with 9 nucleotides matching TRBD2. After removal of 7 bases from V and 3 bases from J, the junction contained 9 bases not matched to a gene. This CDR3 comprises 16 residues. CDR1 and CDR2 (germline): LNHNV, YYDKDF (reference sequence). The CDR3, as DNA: TGTGCCACCACCCCGGGGCGACTAGCGGACACCGGGGAGCTGTTTTTT. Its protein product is CATTPGRLADTGELFF.

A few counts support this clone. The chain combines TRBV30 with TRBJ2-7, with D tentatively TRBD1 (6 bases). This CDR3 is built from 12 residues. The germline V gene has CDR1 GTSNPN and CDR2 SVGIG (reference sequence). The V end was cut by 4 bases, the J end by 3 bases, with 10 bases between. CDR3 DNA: TGTGCCTGGACCGCGGACAGCTACGAGCAGTACTTC. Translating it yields CAWTADSYEQYF. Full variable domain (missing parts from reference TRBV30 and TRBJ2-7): SQTIHQWPATLVQPVGSPLSLECTVEGTSNPNLYWYRQAAGRGLQLLFYSVGIGQISSEVPQNLSASRPQDRQFILSSKKLLLSDSGFYLCAWTADSYEQYFGPGTRLTVT.

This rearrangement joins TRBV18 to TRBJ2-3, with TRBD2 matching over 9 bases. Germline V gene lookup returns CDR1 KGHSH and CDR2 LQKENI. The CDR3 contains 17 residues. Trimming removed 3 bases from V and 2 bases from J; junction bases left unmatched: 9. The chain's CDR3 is CASSPRGVAGATDTQYF. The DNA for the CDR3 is TGTGCCAGCTCACCGCGAGGGGTAGCGGGAGCCACAGATACGCAGTATTTT.

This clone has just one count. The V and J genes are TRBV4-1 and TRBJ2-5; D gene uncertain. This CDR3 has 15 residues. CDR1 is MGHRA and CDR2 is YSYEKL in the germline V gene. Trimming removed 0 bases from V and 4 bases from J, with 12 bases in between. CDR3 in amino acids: CASSQDSRSVETQYF. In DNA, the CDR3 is TGCGCCAGCAGCCAAGATTCTAGGTCGGTAGAGACCCAGTACTTC.

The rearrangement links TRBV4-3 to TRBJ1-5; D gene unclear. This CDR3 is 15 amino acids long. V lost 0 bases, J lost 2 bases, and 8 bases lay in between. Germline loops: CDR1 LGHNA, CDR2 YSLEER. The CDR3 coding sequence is TGCGCCAGCAGCCAAGATTTGGCAGGCAATCAGCCCCAGCATTTT. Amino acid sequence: CASSQDLAGNQPQHF.

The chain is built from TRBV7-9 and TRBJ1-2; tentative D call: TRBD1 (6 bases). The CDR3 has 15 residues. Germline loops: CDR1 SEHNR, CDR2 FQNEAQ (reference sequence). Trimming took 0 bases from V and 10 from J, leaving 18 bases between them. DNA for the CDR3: TGTGCCAGCAGCTTAGCTCTGGGCGGGGGCCCACCCTACACCTTC. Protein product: CASSLALGGGPPYTF.

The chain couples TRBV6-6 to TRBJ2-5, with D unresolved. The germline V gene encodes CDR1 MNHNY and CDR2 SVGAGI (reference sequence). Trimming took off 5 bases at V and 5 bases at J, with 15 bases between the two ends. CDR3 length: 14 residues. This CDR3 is CASSLSRAEETQYF. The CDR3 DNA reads TGTGCCAGCAGTCTCTCCCGCGCGGAGGAGACCCAGTACTTC.

The CDR3 loop is CASSFETGDLTQYF. The CDR3 nucleotides are TGTGCCAGCAGTTTCGAGACAGGGGACCTTACGCAGTATTTT. The rearrangement joins TRBV27 to TRBJ2-3; the match to TRBD1 covers 8 bases. Per germline, CDR1 MNHEY and CDR2 SMNVEV (reference sequence). Trimming took 3 bases from V and 8 from J; bases not matched to a gene: 7. This CDR3 spans 14 amino acids.

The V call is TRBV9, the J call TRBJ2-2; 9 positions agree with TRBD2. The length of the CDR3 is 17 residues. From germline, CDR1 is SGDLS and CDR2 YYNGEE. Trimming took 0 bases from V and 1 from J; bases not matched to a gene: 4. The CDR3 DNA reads TGTGCCAGCAGCGTAGTAGGGACTAGCAGGAACACCGGGGAGCTGTTTTTT. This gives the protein CASSVVGTSRNTGELFF.

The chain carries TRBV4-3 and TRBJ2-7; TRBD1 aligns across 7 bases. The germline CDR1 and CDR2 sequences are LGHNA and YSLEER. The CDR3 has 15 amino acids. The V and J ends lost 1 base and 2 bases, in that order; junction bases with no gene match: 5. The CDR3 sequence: CASSQGGQSTYEQYF. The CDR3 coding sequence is TGCGCCAGCAGCCAAGGGGGACAGTCAACCTACGAGCAGTACTTC.

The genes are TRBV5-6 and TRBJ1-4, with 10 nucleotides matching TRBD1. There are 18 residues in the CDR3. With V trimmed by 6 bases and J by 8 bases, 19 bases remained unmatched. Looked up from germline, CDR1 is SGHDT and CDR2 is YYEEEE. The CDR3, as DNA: TGTGCCAGCACCTCTTGGAGGAGACAGGGGGCGCGGGGGGAAAAACTGTTTTTT. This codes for CASTSWRRQGARGEKLFF.

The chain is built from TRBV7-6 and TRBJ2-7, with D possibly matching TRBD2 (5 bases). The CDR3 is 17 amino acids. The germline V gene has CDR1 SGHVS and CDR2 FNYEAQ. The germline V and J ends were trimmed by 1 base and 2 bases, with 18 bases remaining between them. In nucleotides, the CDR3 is TGTGCCAGCAGCTTAGAGTTAAGAGGGCCCATCACCTACGAGCAGTACTTC. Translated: CASSLELRGPITYEQYF.

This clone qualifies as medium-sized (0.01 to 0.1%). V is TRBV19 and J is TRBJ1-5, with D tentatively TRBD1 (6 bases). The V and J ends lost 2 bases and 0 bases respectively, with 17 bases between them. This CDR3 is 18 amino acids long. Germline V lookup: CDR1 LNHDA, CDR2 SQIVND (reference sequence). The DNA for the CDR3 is TGTGCCAGTAGTATAATGGGACAAACAGGCTATAGCAATCAGCCCCAGCATTTT. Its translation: CASSIMGQTGYSNQPQHF.

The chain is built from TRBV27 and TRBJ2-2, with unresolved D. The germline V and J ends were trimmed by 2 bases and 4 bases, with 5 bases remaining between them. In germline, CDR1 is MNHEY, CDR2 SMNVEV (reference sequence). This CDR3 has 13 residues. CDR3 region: CASSLVRTGELFF. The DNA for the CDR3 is TGTGCCAGCAGTTTAGTTCGCACCGGGGAGCTGTTTTTT.

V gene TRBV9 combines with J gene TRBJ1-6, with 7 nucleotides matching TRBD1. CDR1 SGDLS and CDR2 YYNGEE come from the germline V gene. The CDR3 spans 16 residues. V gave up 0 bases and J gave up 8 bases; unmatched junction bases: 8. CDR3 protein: CASSVEPTGQDSPLHF. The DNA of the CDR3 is TGTGCCAGCAGCGTAGAACCGACAGGGCAGGATTCACCCCTCCACTTT. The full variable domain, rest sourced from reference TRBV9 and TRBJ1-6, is DSGVTQTPKHLITATGQRVTLRCSPRSGDLSVYWYQQSLDQGLQFLIQYYNGEERAKGNILERFSAQQFPDLHSELNLSSLELGDSALYFCASSVEPTGQDSPLHFGNGTRLTVT.

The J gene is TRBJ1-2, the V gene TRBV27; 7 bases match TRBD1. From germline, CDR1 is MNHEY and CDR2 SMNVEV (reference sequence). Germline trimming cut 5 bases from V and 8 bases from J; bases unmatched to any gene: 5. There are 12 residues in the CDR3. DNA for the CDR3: TGTGCCAGCAGTGCCAACAGGGGCGGCTACACCTTC. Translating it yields CASSANRGGYTF.

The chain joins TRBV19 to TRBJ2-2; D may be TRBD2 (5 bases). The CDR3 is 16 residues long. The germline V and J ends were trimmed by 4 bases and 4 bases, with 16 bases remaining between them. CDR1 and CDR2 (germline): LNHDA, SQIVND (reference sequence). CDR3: CASSKKTGIRTGELFF. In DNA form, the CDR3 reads TGTGCCAGTAGTAAGAAGACGGGGATACGCACCGGGGAGCTGTTTTTT.

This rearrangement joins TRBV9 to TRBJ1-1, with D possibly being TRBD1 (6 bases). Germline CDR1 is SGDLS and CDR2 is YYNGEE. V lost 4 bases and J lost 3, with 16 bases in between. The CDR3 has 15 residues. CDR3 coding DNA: TGTGCCAGCAGCCCCGGGACATTGGGGGACACTGAAGCTTTCTTT. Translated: CASSPGTLGDTEAFF.

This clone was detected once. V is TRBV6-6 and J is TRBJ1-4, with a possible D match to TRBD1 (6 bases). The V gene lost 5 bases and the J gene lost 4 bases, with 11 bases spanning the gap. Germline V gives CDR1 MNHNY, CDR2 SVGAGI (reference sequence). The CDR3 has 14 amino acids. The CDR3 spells CASSGQSINEKLFF. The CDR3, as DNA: TGTGCCAGCAGTGGACAGAGTATTAATGAAAAACTGTTTTTT.

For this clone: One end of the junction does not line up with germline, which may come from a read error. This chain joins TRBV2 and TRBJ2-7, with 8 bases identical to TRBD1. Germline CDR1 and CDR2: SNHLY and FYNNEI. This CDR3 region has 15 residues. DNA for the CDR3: TGTGCCAGCATTGAAGGGACAGGTCCCTTTAACGAGCAGTACTTC. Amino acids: CASIEGTGPFNEQYF.

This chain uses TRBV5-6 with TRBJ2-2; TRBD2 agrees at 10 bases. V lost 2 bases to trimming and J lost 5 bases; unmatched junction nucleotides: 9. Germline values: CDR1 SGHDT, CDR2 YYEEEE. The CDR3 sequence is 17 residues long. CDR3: CASSFMLAGDQTGELFF. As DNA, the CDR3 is TGTGCCAGCAGCTTTATGCTAGCGGGAGATCAAACCGGGGAGCTGTTTTTT.

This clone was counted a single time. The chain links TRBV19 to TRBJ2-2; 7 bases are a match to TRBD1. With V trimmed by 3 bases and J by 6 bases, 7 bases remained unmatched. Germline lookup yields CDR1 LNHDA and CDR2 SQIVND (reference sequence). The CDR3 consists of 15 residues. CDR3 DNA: TGTGCCAGTAGTATCAATACAGGGGTCCCCGGGGAGCTGTTTTTT. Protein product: CASSINTGVPGELFF.

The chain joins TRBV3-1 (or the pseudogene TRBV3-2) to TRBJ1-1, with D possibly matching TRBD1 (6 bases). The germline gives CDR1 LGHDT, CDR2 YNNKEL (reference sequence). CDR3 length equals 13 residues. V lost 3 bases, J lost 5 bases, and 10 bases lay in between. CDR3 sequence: CASSHPQGTEAFF. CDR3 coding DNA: TGTGCCAGCAGCCACCCTCAGGGGACTGAAGCTTTCTTT.